This T cell receptor (beta chain) is drawn from a study of blood T cell repertoires in COVID-19. About the study: Sites in the United States, Italy and Spain provided acute and convalescent COVID-19 samples. PBMCs, B-cell-depleted T cells, or T cells were the source of the cDNA or gDNA that made up the material.

Methods used by the authors: The authors estimated nucleated cell counts from reference gene primer amplification. TCRdb keeps only in-frame clones here, not all; method: immunoSEQ multiplex PCR. V and J calls and clone size follow that table, whereas D and trimming were derived from the DNA. The repertoire holds about 80,000 clones, approximately 81% seen once, with 15% to 17% in the top ten. The V end lost 6 bases, the J end lost 5 bases, and 13 bases lay between the germline ends. CDR1 is MDHEN, CDR2 SYDVKM, per germline. The CDR3 is made up of 14 amino acids. The chain couples TRBV28 to TRBJ1-4, with D perhaps matching TRBD1 (6 bases). This clonotype was obtained from a woman older than 75 with acute or convalescent COVID-19. Sequencing used peripheral blood. The CDR3 sequence: CASRTGIQNEKLFF. CDR3 nucleotide sequence: TGTGCCAGCAGAACAGGGATCCAGAATGAAAAACTGTTTTTT.